The source of this T cell receptor beta chain is a study of blood T cell repertoires in COVID-19. Across the study: The analysed material was cDNA or gDNA that came from T cells, B-cell-depleted T cells, or PBMCs.

Per the original methods: For nucleated cells, counts were estimated from reference gene primer amplification. This table comes from immunoSEQ multiplex PCR, and its TCRdb copy is limited to in-frame clones, with some not included. V, J and clone size were drawn from that table, and D and trimming were deduced from the DNA. The sample has some 370,000 clones; approximately 89% are singletons. This CDR3 contains 11 residues. Germline V gene sequence: CDR1 SGHVS, CDR2 FQNEAQ. V was clipped by 5 bases and J by 2 bases, with 4 bases between them. Seattle's cohort entered during active infection and was followed longitudinally.

The receptor's source is a woman aged 25 to 45 with COVID-19, enrolled during active disease. The genes are TRBV7-8 and TRBJ2-7, with D uncertain. The sample taken for sequencing was peripheral blood. For the CDR3, the DNA is TGTGCCAGCAGCATCACCTACGAGCAGTACTTC. It yields the protein CASSITYEQYF.